Sequencing of this T cell receptor beta chain was carried out in a study of blood T cell repertoires in COVID-19. The CDR3 runs to 15 residues. The V gene end was trimmed by 4 bases and the J gene end by 10 bases; junction bases not matched to a gene: 13. Germline V lookup: CDR1 LGHNA, CDR2 YSLEER. Either two negative PCRs, clearance, or symptom resolution qualified Cohort 3 donors as recovered. Profiling relied on immunoSEQ multiplex PCR, and the TCRdb table lists in-frame clones only, not all of them. The sample holds around 200,000 clones, 85% seen once. This TCR was sampled from a man in his forties or fifties who had recovered from COVID-19. The chain recombines TRBV4-3 with TRBJ2-3; 8 nucleotides agree with TRBD2. The sample consisted of PBMCs or T cells enriched from blood (not recorded which). The CDR3 DNA reads as TGCGCCAGCAGCCCCTCTTCGGGAGGGCCAGGATCGCAGTATTTT. Protein: CASSPSSGGPGSQYF.